This T cell receptor (beta chain) was sequenced for a study of cytotoxic CD8 clonotypes in ibrutinib-treated CLL. Overall study findings and caveats: The public clonotypes identified were infrequent and showed contraction or stability on treatment.

Profiled with immunoSEQ multiplex PCR; TCRdb holds only in-frame clones, not every one. The table records fewer than 100,000 clones, around 79% of them present only once. Note on this clone: No antigen is known for it.

V trimming: 6 bases; J trimming: 6 bases; junction bases outside the gene matches: 7. The CDR3 contains 14 residues. CDR1 and CDR2 from the germline V gene are MNHEY and SVGAGI. The sequencing here drew on PBMCs, taken after 12 months of ibrutinib treatment. This TCR was recovered from a human donor with chronic lymphocytic leukemia. The V and J genes are TRBV6-5 and TRBJ2-1; 8 bases align to TRBD2. The CDR3 here is CASSEGLAANEQFF. The CDR3 bases are TGTGCCAGCAGCGAAGGACTAGCTGCCAATGAGCAGTTCTTC.